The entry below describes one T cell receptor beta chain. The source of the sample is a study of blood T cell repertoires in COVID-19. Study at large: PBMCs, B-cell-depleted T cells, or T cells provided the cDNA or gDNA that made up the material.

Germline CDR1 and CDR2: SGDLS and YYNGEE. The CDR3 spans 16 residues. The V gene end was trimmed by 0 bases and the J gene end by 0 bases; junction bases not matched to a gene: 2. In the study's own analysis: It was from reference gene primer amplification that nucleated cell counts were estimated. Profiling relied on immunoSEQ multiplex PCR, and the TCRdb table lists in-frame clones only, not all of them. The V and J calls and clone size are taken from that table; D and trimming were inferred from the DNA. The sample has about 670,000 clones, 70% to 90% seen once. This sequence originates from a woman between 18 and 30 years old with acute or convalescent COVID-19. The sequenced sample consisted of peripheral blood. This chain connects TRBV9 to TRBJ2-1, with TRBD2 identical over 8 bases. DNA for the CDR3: TGTGCCAGCAGCGTAGAACTAGCGGACTCCTACAATGAGCAGTTCTTC. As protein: CASSVELADSYNEQFF.